Following are 9 T cell receptor beta chains from one sample sequenced in a study of blood T cell repertoires in COVID-19. The protocol was immunoSEQ multiplex PCR, while the TCRdb copy is restricted to in-frame clones and leaves out a portion. The data contain roughly 280,000 clones, about 88% of them seen just once; the ten biggest clones take up about 4%. Sequencing was done on a sample of peripheral blood. Source of these receptors: a man younger than 30 with active or convalescent COVID-19.

This chain connects TRBV2 to TRBJ2-3; 10 nucleotides match TRBD2. V shed 6 bases and J 4 bases; nucleotides not matched to a gene: 4. The CDR3 sequence is 14 residues long. Germline V gene sequence: CDR1 SNHLY, CDR2 FYNNEI. CDR3 nucleotides: TGTGCCAGCAGCTTAGCGGGAGGTTCAGATACGCAGTATTTT. Protein sequence: CASSLAGGSDTQYF.

The chain links TRBV19 to TRBJ2-2, with 7 bases aligning to TRBD2. V lost 1 base and J lost 2; bases outside the gene matches: 4. CDR1 LNHDA and CDR2 SQIVND come from the germline V gene (reference sequence). This CDR3 spans 16 amino acids. The CDR3 DNA sequence: TGTGCCAGTAGTATAGGGAGCGGGGCCAACACCGGGGAGCTGTTTTTT. The encoded protein is CASSIGSGANTGELFF.

This clone has only a few counts. This chain uses TRBV20-1 with TRBJ2-7; the D gene is possibly TRBD2 (6 bases). V lost 3 bases, J lost 0 bases, and 9 bases lay in between. Germline V CDR1 and CDR2: DFQATT, SNEGSKA (reference sequence). CDR3 size: 13 residues. The CDR3 DNA follows: TGCAGTGCTAGTGACGGGAGCTCCTACGAGCAGTACTTC. It translates to CSASDGSSYEQYF.

This clone appeared a single time. In the same sample, other DNA sequences code for this CDR3. This rearrangement joins TRBV9 to TRBJ1-1; tentatively, D is TRBD1 (5 bases). V shed 3 bases and J shed 11 bases, with 14 bases lying between them. This CDR3 comprises 12 residues. Germline V gives CDR1 SGDLS, CDR2 YYNGEE. CDR3 amino acids: CASSGDSLEAFF. The DNA for the CDR3 is TGTGCCAGCAGCGGAGACAGTTTGGAGGCTTTCTTT.

The CDR3 coding sequence is TGTGCCAGCAGCCATCCTTCGCCGGGGGATGGCTACACCTTC. Residues: CASSHPSPGDGYTF. The rearrangement uses TRBV3-1 (or the pseudogene TRBV3-2) and TRBJ1-2; D is possibly TRBD1 (5 bases). CDR1 is LGHDT, CDR2 YNNKEL, per germline (reference sequence). The length of the CDR3 is 14 residues. The V and J ends lost 3 bases and 6 bases respectively, with 14 bases between them.

V gene TRBV6-5 combines with J gene TRBJ2-7; D perhaps matches TRBD2 (8 bases). Per germline, CDR1 MNHEY and CDR2 SVGAGI. This CDR3 region has 15 residues. V was pared by 8 bases and J by 3 bases, with 20 bases between. Written as DNA, the CDR3 is TGTGCCAGCTTCGAGGGGGCTAGCGGGCTCTACGAGCAGTACTTC. Its protein is CASFEGASGLYEQYF.

The rearrangement joins TRBV28 to TRBJ1-2, with a tentative D call TRBD1 (6 bases). This CDR3 contains 14 residues. Trimming shortened V by 5 bases and J by 6 bases, and 16 bases separated the two germline ends. Germline V gene lookup returns CDR1 MDHEN and CDR2 SYDVKM. The CDR3 DNA reads TGTGCCAGCAGTACGACAGGATTTTCCAATGGCTACACCTTC. Protein sequence: CASSTTGFSNGYTF.

This clone was seen a single time. The gene calls are TRBV6-2 or TRBV6-3 and TRBJ1-5; D is unclear. The CDR3 sequence is 13 residues long. CDR1 and CDR2 from the germline V gene are MNHEY and SVGEGT. The V and J ends lost 4 bases and 6 bases respectively, with 10 bases between them. The CDR3 loop reads CASSLLPSQPQHF. CDR3 bases: TGTGCCAGCAGTTTATTACCTAGTCAGCCCCAGCATTTT.

Notes on this clone: Other DNA sequences in the same sample also yield this CDR3. The chain has TRBV30 and TRBJ2-3; D is unclear. V lost 2 bases, J lost 2 bases, and 5 bases lay in between. CDR3 length equals 12 residues. Germline V gene sequence: CDR1 GTSNPN, CDR2 SVGIG (reference sequence). DNA of the CDR3: TGTGCCTGGAGTCCGTCCACAGATACGCAGTATTTT. This translates into CAWSPSTDTQYF.